This TCR beta chain was found in a study of blood T cell repertoires in COVID-19. Germline assignment: CDR1 LNHDA and CDR2 SQIVND (reference sequence). Trimming took off 7 bases at V and 1 base at J, with 10 bases between the two ends. This CDR3 comprises 13 residues. TCRdb's table, derived via immunoSEQ multiplex PCR, lists solely in-frame clones and lacks some. The sample lists 250,000 to 350,000 clones, around 90% seen once, with around 2.2% in the top ten. The specimen sequenced was peripheral blood. The TCR sequence derives from a woman in her forties or fifties who had recovered from COVID-19. V and J are TRBV19 and TRBJ1-1; D is unclear. This chain's CDR3 is CASNYPPNTEAFF. CDR3 DNA sequence: TGTGCCAGTAACTATCCCCCGAACACTGAAGCTTTCTTT.